This is a list of T cell receptor beta chains from one sample in a study of beta chain features in type 1 diabetes. Sequenced by immunoSEQ multiplex PCR; TCRdb stores in-frame clones only, minus some. Of 95,000 to 150,000 clones in the sample, about a sixth are singletons; the top ten hold 2% to 3%. Sequenced sample: central memory CD4+ T cells from blood. All receptors derive from a man younger than 45 with type 1 diabetes. Both conserved end residues are part of each CDR3. The order of the fields is D gene, J gene, V gene, CDR3 length, CDR3 protein. D genes are given only for firm matches.

d_call: TRBD2; j_call: TRBJ2-1; v_call: TRBV28; cdr3_length: 15; cdr3_aa: CASTHVVAGNNEQFF
d_call: NA; j_call: TRBJ1-4; v_call: TRBV5-1; cdr3_length: 15; cdr3_aa: CASSSQGGTNEKLFF
d_call: NA; j_call: TRBJ2-3; v_call: TRBV9; cdr3_length: 14; cdr3_aa: CASSVRQAGDTQYF
d_call: NA; j_call: TRBJ1-3; v_call: TRBV30; cdr3_length: 13; cdr3_aa: CAWNTASGNTIYF
d_call: NA; j_call: TRBJ2-7; v_call: TRBV6-5; cdr3_length: 12; cdr3_aa: CASSYQGGEQYF
d_call: NA; j_call: TRBJ2-2; v_call: TRBV6-6; cdr3_length: 12; cdr3_aa: CASSYSTGELFF
d_call: NA; j_call: TRBJ2-1; v_call: TRBV4-3; cdr3_length: 15; cdr3_aa: CASSQEGGGTHEQFF
d_call: NA; j_call: TRBJ2-5; v_call: TRBV14; cdr3_length: 15; cdr3_aa: CASNSGTLGQVTQYF
d_call: NA; j_call: TRBJ1-6; v_call: TRBV28; cdr3_length: 15; cdr3_aa: CASSFQDGGPSPLHF
d_call: NA; j_call: TRBJ2-1; v_call: TRBV19; cdr3_length: 13; cdr3_aa: CASSSGSHNEQFF
d_call: TRBD2; j_call: TRBJ2-6; v_call: TRBV6-6; cdr3_length: 16; cdr3_aa: CASGTSHNSGANVLTF
d_call: NA; j_call: TRBJ2-1; v_call: TRBV11-2; cdr3_length: 11; cdr3_aa: CATLDYNEQFF
d_call: NA; j_call: TRBJ2-7; v_call: TRBV7-2; cdr3_length: 14; cdr3_aa: CASSSTPSSYEQYF
d_call: NA; j_call: TRBJ1-2; v_call: TRBV29-1; cdr3_length: 14; cdr3_aa: CSVPTGGKLFDYTF